The present entry profiles one T cell receptor beta chain with its context. As handled by the study authors: It was from reference gene primer amplification that nucleated cell counts were estimated. Method: immunoSEQ multiplex PCR; TCRdb's copy keeps in-frame clones and lacks some. V, J and clone size are those of that table, while D and trimming were read from the DNA. The sample includes 60,000 to 75,000 clones, roughly nine tenths of them seen just once. This specimen belongs to a study of blood T cell repertoires in COVID-19. Study-wide background: Donors in the United States, Italy and Spain gave samples during acute or convalescent COVID-19. The cDNA or gDNA used as material had been derived from T cells, B-cell-depleted T cells, or PBMCs.

Followed over time, Seattle patients had been enrolled while infection was active. Trimming stripped 6 bases from V and 1 base from J, with 7 bases between. The germline CDR1 and CDR2 sequences are SGHNT and YYREEE (reference sequence). CDR3 length: 13 residues. This clonotype originated in a man in his forties with COVID-19, enrolled during active disease. The source material was peripheral blood. This chain links TRBV5-4 with TRBJ2-2; D gene ambiguous. The CDR3 nucleotides read TGTGCCAGCAACTCGCGGAACACCGGGGAGCTGTTTTTT. Its translation: CASNSRNTGELFF.